Reported below is one T cell receptor (beta chain). The method was immunoSEQ multiplex PCR; TCRdb's version includes in-frame clones alone and lacks a portion of them. The repertoire includes approximately 250,000 clones, over 75% of them detected once, and less than 10% sits in the top ten. With 4 bases removed from V and 5 bases from J, the gap between germline ends came to 17 bases. Per germline, CDR1 KGHDR and CDR2 SFDVKD. This CDR3 contains 16 residues. These data originate in a study of blood T cell repertoires in COVID-19. Overall study: Sources were T cells, B-cell-depleted T cells, or PBMCs; the material itself was cDNA or gDNA.

Sequencing used peripheral blood. The V and J genes are TRBV24-1 and TRBJ1-5; TRBD1 might be the D (5 bases). The sequence was collected from a human donor in a cohort sampled during active COVID-19. The CDR3 loop is CATSELRALPDQPQHF. The CDR3 nucleotides are TGTGCCACCAGTGAGCTCAGGGCCTTACCTGATCAGCCCCAGCATTTT.